This is a list of T cell receptor beta chains from one sample in a study of long-term antiretroviral therapy in people with HIV. The table came from immunoSEQ multiplex PCR; TCRdb's copy has only in-frame clones and leaves some out. There are about 21,000 clones in the sample; about 80% occur only once, and roughly 4.9% lies in the top ten. The sequences come from unsorted PBMCs, collected 0.5 years after starting antiretroviral therapy. The receptor source for this set is a man aged 18 to 29 with HIV. Each CDR3 is given with its conserved first and last residue. A D gene is named only where the DNA matches it firmly. A row's size may be missing; if present it is once, few, many or a size class.

abundance	v_gene	d_gene	j_gene	CDR3nt	CDR3aa
NA	TRBV11-2	NA	TRBJ2-3	TGTGCCAGCAGCTTAGAGGTTACCACAGATACGCAGTATTTT	CASSLEVTTDTQYF
NA	TRBV15	TRBD1	TRBJ1-5	TGTGCCACCTCCCGGGACAGGGGGCAAGATCAGCCCCAGCATTTT	CATSRDRGQDQPQHF
NA	TRBV5-6	NA	TRBJ2-5	TGTGCCAGCAGCGGGGGGACGAGGGAGACCCAGTACTTC	CASSGGTRETQYF
NA	TRBV4-2	TRBD2	TRBJ2-1	TGTGCCAGCAGCCAAGAGCGGGGGGTTTTGGAGCAGTTCTTC	CASSQERGVLEQFF
NA	TRBV18	NA	TRBJ1-2	TGTGCCAGCTCTACAGGGACGGCTAACTATGGCTACACCTTC	CASSTGTANYGYTF
NA	TRBV28	NA	TRBJ1-2	TGTGCCAGCAGTTCTAGGGTCGGCAGGGCGGCAGGGAACTATGGCTACACCTTC	CASSSRVGRAAGNYGYTF
NA	TRBV10-3	NA	TRBJ1-3	TGTGCCATCAGTGACAGGGGATCCTCTGGAAACACCATATATTTT	CAISDRGSSGNTIYF
NA	TRBV27	NA	TRBJ2-5	TGTGCCAGCGGGGGGAACCAAGAGACCCAGTACTTC	CASGGNQETQYF
NA	TRBV18	NA	TRBJ2-7	TGTGCCAGCTCAGCCGTACAGAGAAACAATTACGAGCAGTACTTC	CASSAVQRNNYEQYF
few	TRBV7-8	NA	TRBJ1-5	TGTGCCAGCAGCCCCTGGACGGCAAATCAGCCCCAGCATTTT	CASSPWTANQPQHF